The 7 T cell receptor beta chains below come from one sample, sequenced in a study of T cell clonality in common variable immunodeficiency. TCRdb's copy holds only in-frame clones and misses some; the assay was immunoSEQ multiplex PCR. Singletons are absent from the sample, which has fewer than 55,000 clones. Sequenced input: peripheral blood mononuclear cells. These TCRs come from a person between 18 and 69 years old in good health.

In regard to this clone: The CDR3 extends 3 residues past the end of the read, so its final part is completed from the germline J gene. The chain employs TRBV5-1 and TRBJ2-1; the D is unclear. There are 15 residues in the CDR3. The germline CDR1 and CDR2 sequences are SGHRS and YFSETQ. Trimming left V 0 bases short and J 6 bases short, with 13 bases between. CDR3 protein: CASSLAPGEINEQFF. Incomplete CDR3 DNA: TGCGCCAGCAGCTTGGCGCCAGGAGAAATCAATGAG.

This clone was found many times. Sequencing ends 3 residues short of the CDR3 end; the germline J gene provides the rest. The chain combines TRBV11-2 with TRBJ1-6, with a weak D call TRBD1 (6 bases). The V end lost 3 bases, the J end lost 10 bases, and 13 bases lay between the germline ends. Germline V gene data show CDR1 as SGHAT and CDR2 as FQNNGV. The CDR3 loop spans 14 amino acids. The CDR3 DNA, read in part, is TGTGCCAGCAGCTTCCGGCAGGGGAACTCACCC. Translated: CASSFRQGNSP. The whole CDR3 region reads CASSFRQGNSPLHF.

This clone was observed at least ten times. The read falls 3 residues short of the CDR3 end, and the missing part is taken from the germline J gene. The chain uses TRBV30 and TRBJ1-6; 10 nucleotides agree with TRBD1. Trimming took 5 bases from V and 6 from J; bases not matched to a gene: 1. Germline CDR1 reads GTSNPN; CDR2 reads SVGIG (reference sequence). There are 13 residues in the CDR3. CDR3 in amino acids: CAWGTGVNSPLHF. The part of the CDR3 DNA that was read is TGTGCCTGGGGGACAGGGGTTAATTCACCC.

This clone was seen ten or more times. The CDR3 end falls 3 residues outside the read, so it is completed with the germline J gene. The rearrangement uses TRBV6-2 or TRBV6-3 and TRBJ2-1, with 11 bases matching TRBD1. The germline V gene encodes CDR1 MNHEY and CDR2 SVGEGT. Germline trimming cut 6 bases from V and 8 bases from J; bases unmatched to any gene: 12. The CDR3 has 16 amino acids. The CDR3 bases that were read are TGTGCCAGCAGCCCTCTTGGACAGGGGGCGCGGTATGAG. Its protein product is CASSPLGQGARYE. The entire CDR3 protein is CASSPLGQGARYEQFF.

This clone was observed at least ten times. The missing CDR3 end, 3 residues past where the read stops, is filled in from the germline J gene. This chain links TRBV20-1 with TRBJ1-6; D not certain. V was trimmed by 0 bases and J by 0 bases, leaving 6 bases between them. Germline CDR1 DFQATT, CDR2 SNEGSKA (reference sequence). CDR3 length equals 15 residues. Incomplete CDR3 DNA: TGCAGTGCTAGAGACCCTAGCTCCTATAATTCACCC. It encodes CSARDPSSYNSP. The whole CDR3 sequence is CSARDPSSYNSPLHF.

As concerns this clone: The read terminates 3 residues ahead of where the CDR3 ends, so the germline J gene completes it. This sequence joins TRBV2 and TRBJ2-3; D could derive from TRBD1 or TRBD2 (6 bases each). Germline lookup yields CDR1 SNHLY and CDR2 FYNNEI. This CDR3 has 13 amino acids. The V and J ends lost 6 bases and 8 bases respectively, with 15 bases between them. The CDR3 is CASRGGWGGTQYF. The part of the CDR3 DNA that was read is TGTGCCAGCAGAGGGGGTTGGGGAGGTACG.

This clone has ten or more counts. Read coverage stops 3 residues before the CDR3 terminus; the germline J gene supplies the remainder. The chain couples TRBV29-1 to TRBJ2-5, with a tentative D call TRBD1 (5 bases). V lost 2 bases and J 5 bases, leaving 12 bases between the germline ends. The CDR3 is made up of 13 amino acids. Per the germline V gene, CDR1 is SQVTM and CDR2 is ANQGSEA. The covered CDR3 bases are TGCAGCGTTGAACCAAGGGGAAGGGAGACC. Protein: CSVEPRGRET. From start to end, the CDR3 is CSVEPRGRETQYF.